The sequence of this T cell receptor beta chain was determined in a study of cytomegalovirus exposure and HLA in healthy donors. About the research overall: HLA-typed donors were the source of about 85 million unique TCRs, which an early data release held.

Healthy people donating bone marrow made up the donors. Donors were ostensibly healthy at sampling, although undocumented immune exposures were probable. With 60 Vbeta and 13 Jbeta primers, the PCR was carried out. Only in-frame clones appear in the TCRdb table, and some are missing; sequencing was by immunoSEQ multiplex PCR. The top ten clones hold roughly 4.3% of a sample with more than 95,000 clones, around three quarters of them seen once. V lost 1 base and J lost 1; bases outside the gene matches: 8. Germline V CDR1 and CDR2: MGHRA, YSYEKL. This CDR3 contains 17 residues. Study-wide results and limits: An analysis done earlier found most TCR beta V segments productive about 87% or about 30% of the time.

Details on this clone: Antigen specificity is unknown.

This chain connects TRBV4-1 to TRBJ2-7; 9 bases are shared with TRBD2. The material sequenced was PBMCs. The sequence was collected from a man aged 25-40 years in good health and CMV-seropositive. The CDR3 reads CASSQGISGSLSYEQYF. CDR3 nucleotide sequence: TGCGCCAGCAGCCAAGGGATTAGCGGGAGTCTGTCCTACGAGCAGTACTTC.